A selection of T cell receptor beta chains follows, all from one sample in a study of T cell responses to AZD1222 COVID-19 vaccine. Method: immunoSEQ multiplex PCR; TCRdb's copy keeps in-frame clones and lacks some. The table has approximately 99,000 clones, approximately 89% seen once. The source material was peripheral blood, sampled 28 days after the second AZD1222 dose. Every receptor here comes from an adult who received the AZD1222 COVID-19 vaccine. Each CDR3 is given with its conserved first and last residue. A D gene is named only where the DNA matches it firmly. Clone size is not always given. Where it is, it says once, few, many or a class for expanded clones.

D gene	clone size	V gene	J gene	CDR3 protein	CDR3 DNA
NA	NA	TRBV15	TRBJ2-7	CATSAVSVGEQYF	TGTGCCACCAGCGCAGTTTCTGTCGGTGAGCAGTACTTC
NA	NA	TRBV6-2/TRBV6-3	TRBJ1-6	CASSAPWRDNSPLHF	TGTGCCAGCAGCGCCCCGTGGCGGGATAATTCACCCCTCCACTTT
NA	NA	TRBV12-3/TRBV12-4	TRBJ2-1	CASSLANEQFF	TGTGCCAGCAGTTTAGCCAATGAGCAGTTCTTC
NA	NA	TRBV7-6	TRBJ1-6	CASSLTPAGFGNSPLHF	TGTGCCAGCAGCTTAACACCGGCGGGGTTTGGGAATTCACCCCTCCACTTT
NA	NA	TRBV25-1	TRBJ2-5	CASNGNGKTQYF	TGTGCCAGCAACGGGAACGGGAAGACCCAGTACTTC
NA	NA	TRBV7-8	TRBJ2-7	CASSLEVRTGGEQYF	TGTGCCAGCAGCTTAGAAGTAAGGACCGGGGGCGAGCAGTACTTC
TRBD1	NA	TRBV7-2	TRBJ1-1	CASSSGQGITEAFF	TGTGCCAGCAGCAGCGGACAGGGGATCACTGAAGCTTTCTTT
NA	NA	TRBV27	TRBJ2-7	CASSLYSPRGSLSYEQYF	TGTGCCAGCAGTTTATATTCGCCCCGGGGCTCCTTATCCTACGAGCAGTACTTC
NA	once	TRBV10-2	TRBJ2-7	CASSPGPWYEQYF	TGCGCCAGCAGCCCCGGGCCCTGGTACGAGCAGTACTTC
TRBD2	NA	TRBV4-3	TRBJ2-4	CASSQAGGKNIQYF	TGCGCCAGCAGCCAAGCGGGGGGCAAAAACATTCAGTACTTC
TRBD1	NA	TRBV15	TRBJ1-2	CATSRTGGNYGYTF	TGTGCCACCAGCAGGACAGGGGGCAACTATGGCTACACCTTC
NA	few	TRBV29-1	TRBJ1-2	CSVALGEYGYTF	TGCAGCGTTGCTCTCGGGGAATATGGCTACACCTTC
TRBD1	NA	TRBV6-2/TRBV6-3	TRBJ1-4	CASSSGTEEKLFF	TGTGCCAGCAGTTCAGGGACAGAGGAAAAACTGTTTTTT
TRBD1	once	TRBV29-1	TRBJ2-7	CSVPGQGNNEQYF	TGCAGCGTCCCGGGACAGGGTAATAACGAGCAGTACTTC
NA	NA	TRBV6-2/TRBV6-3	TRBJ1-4	CASGLGGGKLFF	TGTGCCAGCGGCCTCGGCGGGGGAAAACTGTTTTTT
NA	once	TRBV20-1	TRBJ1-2	CSASKGSNGYTF	TGCAGTGCTAGTAAGGGGTCGAATGGCTACACCTTC
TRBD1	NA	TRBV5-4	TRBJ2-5	CASSKQGASETQYF	TGTGCCAGCAGTAAACAGGGGGCGAGTGAGACCCAGTACTTC
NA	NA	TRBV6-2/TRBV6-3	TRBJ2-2	CASSYPEDGNTGELFF	TGTGCCAGCAGTTACCCCGAGGACGGGAACACCGGGGAGCTGTTTTTT
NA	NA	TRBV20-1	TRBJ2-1	CSASWFSANEQFF	TGCAGTGCTAGTTGGTTCTCAGCCAATGAGCAGTTCTTC
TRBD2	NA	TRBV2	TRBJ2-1	CASSWTSNEQFF	TGTGCCAGCAGTTGGACTAGCAATGAGCAGTTCTTC
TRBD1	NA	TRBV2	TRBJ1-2	CASKGTGGYTF	TGTGCCAGCAAGGGGACAGGCGGCTACACCTTC
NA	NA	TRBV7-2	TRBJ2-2	CASTQGLTVGTGELFF	TGTGCCAGCACCCAGGGGCTTACCGTAGGCACCGGGGAGCTGTTTTTT
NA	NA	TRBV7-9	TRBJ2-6	CASSSSGANVLTF	TGTGCCAGCAGTTCCTCTGGGGCCAACGTCCTGACTTTC
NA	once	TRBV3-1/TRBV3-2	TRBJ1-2	CASSGKGTTNYGYTF	TGTGCCAGCAGCGGGAAGGGGACCACTAACTATGGCTACACCTTC
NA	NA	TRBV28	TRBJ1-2	CASSRAPQPDYGYTF	TGTGCCAGCAGCCGTGCCCCCCAGCCGGACTATGGCTACACCTTC
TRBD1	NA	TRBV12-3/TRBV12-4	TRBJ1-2	CASSQGQNYGYTF	TGTGCCAGCAGTCAGGGACAGAACTATGGCTACACCTTC
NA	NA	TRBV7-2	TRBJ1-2	CASSFGQLANGYTF	TGTGCCAGCAGCTTTGGACAGCTCGCGAATGGCTACACCTTC
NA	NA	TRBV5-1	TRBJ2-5	CASSLTGETQYF	TGCGCCAGCAGCTTGACTGGCGAGACCCAGTACTTC
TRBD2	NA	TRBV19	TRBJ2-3	CASSPRLAGPLHTQYF	TGTGCCAGTAGTCCGAGACTAGCGGGGCCCCTGCATACGCAGTATTTT
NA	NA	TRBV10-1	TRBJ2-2	CASSADTGELFF	TGCGCCAGCAGTGCCGACACCGGGGAGCTGTTTTTT
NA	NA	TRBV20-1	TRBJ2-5	CSRQGGETQYF	TGCAGTAGGCAGGGCGGGGAGACCCAGTACTTC
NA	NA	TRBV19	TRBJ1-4	CASSIAGGEKLFF	TGTGCCAGTAGTATAGCAGGCGGAGAAAAACTGTTTTTT
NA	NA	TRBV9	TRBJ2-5	CASSVGGRPQETQYF	TGTGCCAGCAGCGTAGGGGGTCGCCCCCAAGAGACCCAGTACTTC
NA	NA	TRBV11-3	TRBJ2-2	CASSLELGELFF	TGTGCCAGCAGCTTAGAACTCGGGGAGCTGTTTTTT
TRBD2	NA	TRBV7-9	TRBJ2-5	CASSLGLAGGDLYQETQYF	TGTGCCAGCAGCTTAGGGCTAGCGGGAGGTGACCTGTACCAAGAGACCCAGTACTTC
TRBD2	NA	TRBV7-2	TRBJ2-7	CASNRDYSYEQYF	TGTGCCAGCAACCGGGACTATAGTTACGAGCAGTACTTC
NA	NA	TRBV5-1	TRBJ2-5	CASSSERVQGGETQYF	TGCGCCAGCAGCTCGGAAAGGGTTCAGGGAGGCGAGACCCAGTACTTC
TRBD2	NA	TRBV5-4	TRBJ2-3	CASSLGLAVSTDTQYF	TGTGCCAGCAGCTTGGGACTAGCGGTGAGCACAGATACGCAGTATTTT
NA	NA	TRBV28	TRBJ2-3	CASSIGSVFTDTQYF	TGTGCCAGCAGTATCGGCTCTGTTTTCACAGATACGCAGTATTTT
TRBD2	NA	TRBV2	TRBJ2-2	CASSLLAGATGELFF	TGTGCCAGCAGTCTACTAGCGGGAGCGACCGGGGAGCTGTTTTTT
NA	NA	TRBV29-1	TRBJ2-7	CSVEDPQGPNYEQYF	TGCAGCGTTGAAGATCCGCAGGGACCTAACTACGAGCAGTACTTC
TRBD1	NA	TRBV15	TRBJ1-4	CATSRNTPGQGEKLFF	TGTGCCACCAGCAGAAATACCCCGGGACAGGGGGAAAAACTGTTTTTT
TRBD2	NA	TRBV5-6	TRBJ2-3	CASNTQTSGTSDTQYF	TGTGCCAGCAACACTCAGACTAGCGGGACGTCAGATACGCAGTATTTT
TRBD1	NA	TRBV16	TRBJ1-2	CASSQQPGTGGYTF	TGTGCCAGCAGCCAACAACCCGGGACAGGGGGCTACACCTTC
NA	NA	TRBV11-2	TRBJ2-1	CASSLATGSYNEQFF	TGTGCCAGCAGCCTAGCTACCGGCTCCTACAATGAGCAGTTCTTC
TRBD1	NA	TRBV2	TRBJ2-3	CASSAGQGLGDTQYF	TGTGCCAGCAGCGCGGGACAGGGGTTGGGAGATACGCAGTATTTT
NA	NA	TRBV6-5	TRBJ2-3	CASSLLGTPIDTQYF	TGTGCCAGCAGTTTGTTAGGGACCCCCATAGATACGCAGTATTTT
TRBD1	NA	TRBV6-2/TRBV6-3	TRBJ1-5	CASSYFGQGAYSNQPQHF	TGTGCCAGCAGTTATTTTGGACAGGGGGCTTATAGCAATCAGCCCCAGCATTTT
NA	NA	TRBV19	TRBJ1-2	CASIQDSNYGYTF	TGTGCCAGTATTCAGGACAGTAACTATGGCTACACCTTC
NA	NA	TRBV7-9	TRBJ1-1	CASSPSSGQNTEAFF	TGTGCCAGCAGCCCCTCATCCGGACAGAACACTGAAGCTTTCTTT
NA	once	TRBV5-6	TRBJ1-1	CASSEMNTEAFF	TGTGCCAGCAGCGAGATGAACACTGAAGCTTTCTTT
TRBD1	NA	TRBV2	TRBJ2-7	CASRAGTGRSGEQYF	TGTGCCAGCAGAGCCGGGACAGGGCGGTCTGGCGAGCAGTACTTC
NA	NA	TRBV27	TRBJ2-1	CAIDEKRAVYEQFF	TGTGCCATCGACGAAAAAAGAGCGGTGTATGAGCAGTTCTTC
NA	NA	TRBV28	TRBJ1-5	CASSPPSQPQHF	TGTGCCAGCAGTCCACCAAGCCAGCCCCAGCATTTT
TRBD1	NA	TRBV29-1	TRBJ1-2	CSVDRGSYYGYTF	TGCAGCGTAGACAGGGGTTCATACTATGGCTACACCTTC